This T cell receptor (beta chain) was recovered during a study of T cells after yellow fever vaccination. In the study overall: Those fractions that held only low numbers of cells were prepared using the SMART-Seq v4 Ultra Low Input RNA kit.

One entry per CDR3 protein, called by TCRdb with MiXCR from the 5' RACE reads. The table records hundreds of thousands of distinct CDR3 sequences, about 12% of them present only once. Of note for this clonotype: Antigen unknown.

The CDR3 is 16 residues long. Germline V gene lookup returns CDR1 DFQATT and CDR2 SNEGSKA (reference sequence). The V and J ends lost 0 bases and 0 bases respectively, with 9 bases between them. General study results and limits: Clonotypes shared by both compartments, CD4 and CD8, made up a small share. Weaker overall, the secondary response nonetheless peaked faster (day 5 versus 15). Re-detected after boosting: most primary clones, 95% to 98% of CD4 and roughly 88% of CD8.

The sample here was PBMCs, taken on the day of the yellow fever booster vaccination. This chain links TRBV20-1 with TRBJ2-6; D uncertain. This sequence originates from a man younger than 40 who received the YFV17D yellow fever vaccine. This CDR3 is CSAREGSSSGANVLTF. The CDR3, as DNA: TGCAGTGCTAGAGAGGGCAGTAGCTCTGGGGCCAACGTCCTGACTTTC.